The present TCR beta chain was sequenced within a study of human T cells and chemical hapten exposure. Overall study results and limits: Donors were affected by alopecia, so their immune reaction might vary from that of healthy individuals.

Specified time point: patch test 1, 2 weeks after DPC sensitization. The sample's treatment: therapeutic diphenylcyclopropenone sensitization with weekly scalp DPC. Total RNA was isolated from unfractionated whole blood. The germline gives CDR1 SQVTM, CDR2 ANQGSEA. This CDR3 is built from 11 residues. Trimming pared 4 bases from V and 14 bases from J, leaving 16 bases between. As the library was built, unique molecular identifiers were attached to individual cDNA molecules. TCRdb redid the calling of the RACE reads with MiXCR, one entry per CDR3 protein. The profile shows under 40,000 distinct CDR3 sequences, 5% to 8% of them singletons. This clonotype occurred many times. Antigen unknown.

The receptor was isolated from a woman aged 30 to 39 with alopecia areata. Some clones in this sample may be carry-over from other donors' samples. The chain links TRBV29-1 to TRBJ2-3; D may match TRBD1 or TRBD2 (6 bases each). The sample consisted of whole blood, taken in connection with sensitization to the hapten diphenylcyclopropenone (DPC). The chain's CDR3 is CSVGGDNGLYF. Here the CDR3 DNA reads TGCAGCGTTGGCGGGGACAACGGCCTGTATTTT.